In its sample, the clone carrying this T cell receptor beta chain was seen once. The sample comes from a study of blood T cell repertoires in COVID-19. On the study more broadly: Italy, Spain and the United States were the sources of the convalescent and acute COVID-19 samples. Nucleic acid was either cDNA or gDNA, and it came from T cells, B-cell-depleted T cells, or PBMCs.

Per the original methods: Reference gene primer amplification gave nucleated cell count estimates. The method was immunoSEQ multiplex PCR; TCRdb's version includes in-frame clones alone and lacks a portion of them. V and J calls and clone size are as listed in that table; D and trimming were resolved from the DNA. Of under 100,000 clones listed, about 87% are singletons. Sequencing used peripheral blood. The receptor's source is a human donor in a cohort sampled during active COVID-19.

The CDR3 sequence: CATSDPLLSGSRGETQYF. CDR3 DNA sequence: TGTGCCACCAGTGATCCCTTACTTTCCGGGAGCCGAGGGGAGACCCAGTACTTC. The chain joins TRBV24-1 to TRBJ2-5, with a tentative D call TRBD2 (6 bases). V dropped 3 bases and J dropped 5 bases, with 24 bases sitting between them. The CDR3 covers 18 residues. In germline, CDR1 is KGHDR, CDR2 SFDVKD.